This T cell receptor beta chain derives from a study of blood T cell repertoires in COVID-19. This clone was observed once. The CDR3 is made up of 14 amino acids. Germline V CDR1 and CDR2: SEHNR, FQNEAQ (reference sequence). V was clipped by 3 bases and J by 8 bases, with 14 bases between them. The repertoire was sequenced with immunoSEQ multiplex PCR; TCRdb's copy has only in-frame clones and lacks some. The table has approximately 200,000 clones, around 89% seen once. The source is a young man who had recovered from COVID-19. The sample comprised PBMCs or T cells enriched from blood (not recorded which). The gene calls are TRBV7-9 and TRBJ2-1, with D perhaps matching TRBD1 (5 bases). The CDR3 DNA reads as TGTGCCAGCAGCTTCGTTGGTCAGGGCTATGAGCAGTTCTTC. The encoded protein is CASSFVGQGYEQFF.